The clone carrying this T cell receptor (beta chain) has more than one count but fewer than ten. The target antigen is unknown. This sample is part of a study of T cell repertoires in cytomegalovirus infection. The study, taken as a whole, reports: Dominating the ex vivo response were HLA-C-restricted CMV-specific TCR beta clonotypes.

MiXCR was run by TCRdb on the reads, yielding one entry per CDR3 protein. Of about 700,000 distinct CDR3 sequences listed, around 30% are singletons. Trimming at V came to 8 bases and at J to 9 bases, leaving 12 bases not matched to a gene. Germline lookup yields CDR1 SGHVS and CDR2 FQNEAQ. This CDR3 spans 15 amino acids. Sequenced here: cultured PBMCs, sampled from culture after CMV antigen stimulation. The receptor's source is a human donor in good health (CMV status not recorded). Some clones in this sample may be carry-over from other donors' samples. The V call is TRBV7-8, the J call TRBJ2-1; 11 positions match TRBD2. The CDR3 sequence: CASFPGSGGAGEQFF. The CDR3, as DNA: TGTGCCAGCTTCCCCGGTAGCGGGGGGGCCGGTGAGCAGTTCTTC.